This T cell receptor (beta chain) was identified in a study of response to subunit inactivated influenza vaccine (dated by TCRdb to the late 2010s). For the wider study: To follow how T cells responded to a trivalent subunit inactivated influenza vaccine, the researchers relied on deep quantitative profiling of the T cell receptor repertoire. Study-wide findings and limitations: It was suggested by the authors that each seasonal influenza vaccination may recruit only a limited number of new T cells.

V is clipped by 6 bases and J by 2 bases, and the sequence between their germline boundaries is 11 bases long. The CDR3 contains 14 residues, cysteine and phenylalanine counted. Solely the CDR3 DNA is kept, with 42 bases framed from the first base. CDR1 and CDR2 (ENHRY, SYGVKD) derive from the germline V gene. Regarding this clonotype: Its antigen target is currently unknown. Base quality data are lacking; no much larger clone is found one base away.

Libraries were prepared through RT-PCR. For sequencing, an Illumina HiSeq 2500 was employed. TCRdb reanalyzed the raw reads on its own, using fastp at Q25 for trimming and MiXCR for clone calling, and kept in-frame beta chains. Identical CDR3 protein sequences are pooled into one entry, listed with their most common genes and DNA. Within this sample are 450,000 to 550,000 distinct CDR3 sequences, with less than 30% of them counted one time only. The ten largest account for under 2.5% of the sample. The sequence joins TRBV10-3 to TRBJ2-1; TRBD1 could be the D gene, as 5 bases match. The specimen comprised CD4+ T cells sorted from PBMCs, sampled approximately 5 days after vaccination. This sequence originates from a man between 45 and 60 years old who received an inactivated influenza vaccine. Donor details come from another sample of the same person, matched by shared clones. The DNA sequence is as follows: TGTGCCATCAGCCAGGGTCCCCCCTACAATGAGCAGTTCTTC. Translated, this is CAISQGPPYNEQFF.